This note documents a single TCR beta chain sequence. Its antigen remains unidentified. The source of the sample is a study of STAT5B mutations in CD4+ large granular lymphocyte leukemia. The study's findings and limits: Patient CD4-sorted repertoires stayed more clonal than healthy ones after leukemic-clone removal. TRBV06-family usage was enriched in top patient clones (8/27) versus controls (2/35).

The germline gives CDR1 LNHDA, CDR2 SQIVND (reference sequence). The CDR3 sequence is 14 residues long. Trimming cost V 5 bases and J 4 bases, with 11 bases left between them. The survey-level immunoSEQ assay was used. Assay used: immunoSEQ multiplex PCR; TCRdb lists only in-frame clones, some missing. This table holds tens of thousands of clones, about four fifths found once. Input material: CD4+ T cells from blood buffy coats. The genes are TRBV19 and TRBJ2-2; D might be TRBD1 (6 bases). This receptor was obtained from a human donor in good health. The CDR3 nucleotides are TGTGCCAGTAGTCAAGGGACAACCACCGGGGAGCTGTTTTTT. Its translation is CASSQGTTTGELFF.